The 30 T cell receptor beta chains presented below share a single source sample, sequenced in a study of shared clonotypes between healthy human individuals. Using immunoSEQ multiplex PCR, the repertoire was profiled, and TCRdb retains in-frame clones only, with some absent. The profile shows about 600,000 clones, more than 95% of them singletons. Sequencing was performed on naive CD4+ T cells sorted from blood. Subset indicated: CD45RA+ positively selected. These receptor sequences come from a woman younger than 45 in good health.

The chain links TRBV5-1 to TRBJ1-4; tentatively, D is TRBD1 (6 bases). The CDR3 length is 17 residues. The germline gives CDR1 SGHRS, CDR2 YFSETQ. V was shortened by 0 bases and J by 0 bases, with 12 bases between the two germline ends. CDR3 residues: CASSLDPQGTTNEKLFF. The CDR3 DNA reads TGCGCCAGCAGCTTGGATCCACAGGGTACAACTAATGAAAAACTGTTTTTT.

The chain joins TRBV5-5 to TRBJ2-7; 12 bases line up with TRBD1. CDR1 and CDR2 (germline): SGHKS, YYEKEE (reference sequence). V was clipped by 3 bases and J by 7 bases; unmatched bases: 5. This CDR3 has 14 amino acids. CDR3 sequence reads: CASSSGQGAWEQYF. Here the CDR3 DNA reads TGTGCCAGCAGCTCGGGACAGGGGGCTTGGGAGCAGTACTTC. Combining the CDR3 with reference TRBV5-5 and TRBJ2-7 gives the whole variable domain DAGVTQSPTHLIKTRGQQVTLRCSPISGHKSVSWYQQVLGQGPQFIFQYYEKEERGRGNFPDRFSARQFPNYSSELNVNALLLGDSALYLCASSSGQGAWEQYFGPGTRLTVT.

This clone showed up just once. The rearrangement links TRBV4-1 to TRBJ1-4, with D maybe TRBD1 (6 bases). Germline assignment: CDR1 MGHRA and CDR2 YSYEKL. The CDR3 totals 14 residues. V lost 2 bases, J lost 8 bases, and 12 bases lay in between. CDR3 residues: CASSQSGTWEKLFF. The DNA for the CDR3 is TGCGCCAGCAGCCAATCCGGGACATGGGAAAAACTGTTTTTT.

This sequence joins TRBV6-5 and TRBJ2-3; no clear D. The germline V gene has CDR1 MNHEY and CDR2 SVGAGI. The V end was cut by 5 bases, the J end by 3 bases, with 6 bases between. This CDR3 spans 12 amino acids. The CDR3 DNA is TGTGCCAGCAGTCCCCGGACAGATACGCAGTATTTT. Its protein product is CASSPRTDTQYF.

The J gene is TRBJ2-1, the V gene TRBV6-1, with a weak D call TRBD1 (5 bases). Trimming stripped 7 bases from V and 1 base from J, with 8 bases between. This CDR3 is 13 amino acids long. Germline values: CDR1 MNHNS, CDR2 SASEGT. The CDR3 region is CASKRQSYNEQFF. The CDR3 bases are TGTGCCAGCAAGCGACAGTCCTACAATGAGCAGTTCTTC.

A remark on this clone: The sample has other DNA sequences that encode this CDR3 too. CDR3 region: CASSSGTSGQETQYF. In nucleotides, the CDR3 is TGTGCCAGCAGTAGCGGGACTAGCGGACAAGAGACCCAGTACTTC. This chain connects TRBV6-5 to TRBJ2-5; 11 positions match TRBD2. CDR3 length: 15 amino acids. CDR1 and CDR2 (germline): MNHEY, SVGAGI. J lost 2 bases, V lost 5 bases, and 4 bases had no gene match.

The count of this clone is one. The gene calls are TRBV10-3 and TRBJ1-2; tentative D call: TRBD1 (6 bases). V lost 0 bases, J lost 1 base, and 9 bases lay in between. This CDR3 is built from 15 residues. Germline-derived CDR1 and CDR2 are ENHRY and SYGVKD. Written as DNA, the CDR3 is TGTGCCATCAGTGAGTCTGGCAGGGGTAACTATGGCTACACCTTC. This codes for CAISESGRGNYGYTF.

The chain carries TRBV5-8 and TRBJ2-5, with 7 bases fitting TRBD1. CDR1 is SGHTS, CDR2 YDEGEE, per germline. CDR3 length equals 15 residues. V lost 3 bases to trimming and J lost 4 bases; unmatched junction nucleotides: 9. The CDR3 nucleotides are TGTGCCAGCAGCTCGGGACAGCTCGGGGTAGAGACCCAGTACTTC. Residues: CASSSGQLGVETQYF.

The rearrangement joins TRBV2 to TRBJ2-5, with a possible D match to TRBD1 (7 bases). Trimming shortened V by 8 bases and J by 5 bases, and 12 bases separated the two germline ends. In germline, CDR1 is SNHLY, CDR2 FYNNEI. There are 12 residues in the CDR3. Here the CDR3 DNA reads TGTGCCAGCGGCGGGACAGCCGAGACCCAGTACTTC. This codes for CASGGTAETQYF.

V is TRBV28 and J is TRBJ2-3, with D perhaps assigned TRBD1 or TRBD2 (5 bases each). This CDR3 is 12 amino acids long. Germline CDR1 and CDR2: MDHEN and SYDVKM. V gave up 3 bases and J gave up 7 bases, with 8 bases separating them. The CDR3 DNA sequence: TGTGCCAGCAGTTTTGGGGGATATACGCAGTATTTT. It translates to CASSFGGYTQYF.

CDR3 DNA sequence: TGTGCCAGTACCGGGACCGGGACTAGCGGGACCCCACTCCAAGAGACCCAGTACTTC. Its translation: CASTGTGTSGTPLQETQYF. The V gene is TRBV19, the J gene TRBJ2-5; TRBD2 aligns across 13 bases. With 7 bases clipped from V and 1 base from J, the junction kept 15 bases outside the gene matches. The CDR3 consists of 19 residues. CDR1 and CDR2 from the germline V gene are LNHDA and SQIVND (reference sequence).

The chain is built from TRBV2 and TRBJ2-7, with D possibly TRBD2 on 5 matching bases. Germline CDR1 is SNHLY and CDR2 is FYNNEI. V lost 8 bases to trimming and J lost 2 bases, with 13 bases between them. The CDR3 runs to 13 residues. This chain's CDR3 is CASRLRGTYEQYF. CDR3 DNA sequence: TGTGCCAGCCGCCTACGGGGTACCTACGAGCAGTACTTC.

The chain combines TRBV5-4 with TRBJ1-2; TRBD1 is a possible D gene (6 bases). The V end was cut by 4 bases, the J end by 8 bases, with 18 bases between. The CDR3 covers 14 residues. CDR1 and CDR2 from the germline V gene are SGHNT and YYREEE (reference sequence). The CDR3 loop is CASSKGGGEGGYTF. The CDR3 DNA follows: TGTGCCAGCAGCAAAGGAGGGGGAGAGGGCGGCTACACCTTC.

This rearrangement joins TRBV30 to TRBJ2-5; no clear D gene. Germline CDR1 GTSNPN, CDR2 SVGIG (reference sequence). V was trimmed by 5 bases and J by 5 bases, leaving 9 bases between them. The CDR3 is 11 residues long. The CDR3 sequence is CAWESQETQYF. CDR3 DNA: TGTGCCTGGGAGTCTCAGGAGACCCAGTACTTC.

The rearrangement uses TRBV5-4 and TRBJ2-2; 9 bases align to TRBD1. The CDR3 contains 16 residues. V dropped 2 bases and J dropped 7; count of bases not matched to a gene: 9. CDR1 and CDR2 from the germline V gene are SGHNT and YYREEE (reference sequence). CDR3 nucleotide sequence: TGTGCCAGCAGCTTAGGGGGACAGGGTGAAGTCGGGGAGCTGTTTTTT. Residues: CASSLGGQGEVGELFF.

The rearrangement links TRBV2 to TRBJ2-1, with TRBD1 as a possible D gene (7 bases). V lost 7 bases and J lost 5, with 15 bases in between. The V gene's germline CDR1 is SNHLY and CDR2 FYNNEI. CDR3 length equals 14 residues. CDR3 amino acids: CASKGGQTNNEQFF. The CDR3 nucleotides read TGTGCCAGCAAGGGGGGACAGACAAACAATGAGCAGTTCTTC.

The chain links TRBV7-2 to TRBJ2-5; 10 positions match TRBD2. This CDR3 contains 15 residues. V lost 5 bases and J lost 0; bases outside the gene matches: 3. Germline V gene sequence: CDR1 SGHTA, CDR2 FQGNSA. The CDR3 here is CASSRTSGNQETQYF. DNA for the CDR3: TGTGCCAGCAGCCGGACTAGCGGAAACCAAGAGACCCAGTACTTC.

The CDR3 DNA reads TGTGCCAGCAGTCCGGGACCTAATACCGGGGAGCTGTTTTTT. Its protein is CASSPGPNTGELFF. The chain carries TRBV6-4 and TRBJ2-2; perhaps D is TRBD1 or TRBD2 (5 bases each). Germline assignment: CDR1 MRHNA and CDR2 SNTAGT. The CDR3 totals 14 residues. The V end was cut by 5 bases, the J end by 5 bases, with 12 bases between.

This rearrangement joins TRBV5-1 to TRBJ2-3, with unresolved D. Germline CDR1 is SGHRS and CDR2 is YFSETQ. Trimming removed 5 bases from V and 2 bases from J, with 6 bases in between. The length of the CDR3 is 12 residues. The CDR3 coding sequence is TGCGCCAGCAGTCCCTTCACAGATACGCAGTATTTT. Its protein is CASSPFTDTQYF.

The V call is TRBV4-1, the J call TRBJ2-7; 7 bases are a match to TRBD1. With V trimmed by 5 bases and J by 2 bases, 3 bases remained unmatched. CDR1 MGHRA and CDR2 YSYEKL come from the germline V gene. The CDR3 is 13 amino acids. Here the CDR3 reads CASSSQGAYEQYF. CDR3 coding DNA: TGCGCCAGCAGCTCCCAGGGGGCCTACGAGCAGTACTTC.

This clone was detected once. The chain combines TRBV30 with TRBJ1-1; unclear D gene. Germline CDR1 and CDR2: GTSNPN and SVGIG (reference sequence). V was pared by 4 bases and J by 1 base, with 13 bases between. This CDR3 comprises 14 residues. CDR3 in amino acids: CAWTLAPTNTEAFF. The CDR3 DNA sequence: TGTGCCTGGACCCTAGCCCCCACGAACACTGAAGCTTTCTTT.

V is TRBV28 and J is TRBJ2-5; 12 bases map to TRBD2. The end of the DNA fits TRBJ2-7 better, so the J call may be wrong. The CDR3 consists of 18 residues. The V gene's germline CDR1 is MDHEN and CDR2 SYDVKM. The CDR3 is CASRTGGGLAGSSYEQYF. The DNA for the CDR3 is TGTGCCAGCAGAACAGGGGGTGGACTAGCGGGGAGCTCCTACGAGCAGTACTTC.

CDR3 protein: CASSSGQGKNTEAFF. The CDR3 region has the DNA TGTGCCAGCAGTTCGGGACAGGGGAAGAACACTGAAGCTTTCTTT. The rearrangement links TRBV28 to TRBJ1-1, with 10 bases matching TRBD1. J was trimmed by 1 base and V by 4 bases; bases with no gene match: 3. CDR1 is MDHEN and CDR2 is SYDVKM in the germline V gene. The CDR3 is 15 amino acids.

This rearrangement joins TRBV29-1 to TRBJ1-2; the D is unclear. Trimming removed 7 bases from V and 7 bases from J, with 19 bases in between. The CDR3 has 13 residues. The germline V gene has CDR1 SQVTM and CDR2 ANQGSEA. Written as DNA, the CDR3 is TGCAGCGCTGCTTTTGCGCCCCGCCTTGGCTACACCTTC. This sequence encodes CSAAFAPRLGYTF.

The chain carries TRBV15 and TRBJ2-7, with TRBD2 matching 7 bases. Germline V gene data show CDR1 as LNHNV and CDR2 as YYDKDF (reference sequence). This CDR3 is built from 15 residues. V was clipped by 0 bases and J by 0 bases; unmatched bases: 2. The CDR3 spells CATSRELARSYEQYF. CDR3 sequence (DNA): TGTGCCACCAGCAGAGAACTAGCGCGCTCCTACGAGCAGTACTTC.

The J gene is TRBJ2-1, the V gene TRBV20-1; the D is unclear. The CDR3 runs to 11 residues. V was shortened by 3 bases and J by 7 bases, with 7 bases between the two germline ends. Germline V lookup: CDR1 DFQATT, CDR2 SNEGSKA (reference sequence). This CDR3 reads CSASSRNEQFF. The CDR3, as DNA: TGCAGTGCTAGCTCCAGAAATGAGCAGTTCTTC.

The chain is built from TRBV2 and TRBJ2-3; TRBD2 matches at 9 bases. Germline loops: CDR1 SNHLY, CDR2 FYNNEI. This CDR3 comprises 12 residues. V gave up 8 bases and J gave up 6 bases; unmatched junction bases: 3. The CDR3 loop reads CASEGTSDTQYF. The CDR3 DNA sequence: TGTGCCAGCGAAGGGACTAGCGATACGCAGTATTTT. The whole variable domain, filled in from reference TRBV2 and TRBJ2-3, reads EPEVTQTPSHQVTQMGQEVILRCVPISNHLYFYWYRQILGQKVEFLVSFYNNEISEKSEIFDDQFSVERPDGSNFTLKIRSTKLEDSAMYFCASEGTSDTQYFGPGTRLTVL.

The CDR3 loop is CASSTENTGELFF. The CDR3 nucleotides are TGTGCCAGCTCAACGGAGAACACCGGGGAGCTGTTTTTT. V and J are TRBV18 and TRBJ2-2; no firm D call. Germline V gene sequence: CDR1 KGHSH, CDR2 LQKENI. This CDR3 is built from 13 residues. V gave up 5 bases and J gave up 1 base, with 5 bases separating them.

The rearrangement uses TRBV1 and TRBJ2-7; no check of the table's D call, TRBD1, against the DNA was made. TRBV1 is labeled a pseudogene. CDR3 length: 18 residues. CDR3 sequence: CTSSQDYTDSRELDEQYF. The CDR3 DNA is TGCACCAGCAGCCAAGATTACACGGACAGTCGGGAACTGGACGAGCAGTACTTC.

This clone appeared once. The chain uses TRBV6-6 and TRBJ1-1; unclear D gene. CDR3 length: 14 residues. The V gene's germline CDR1 is MNHNY and CDR2 SVGAGI (reference sequence). The V end lost 4 bases, the J end lost 7 bases, and 16 bases lay between the germline ends. The CDR3: CASSFSQRTLEAFF. Here the CDR3 DNA reads TGTGCCAGCAGTTTCTCACAGAGAACACTTGAAGCTTTCTTT.